This T cell receptor beta chain was sequenced in a study of shared clonotypes between healthy human individuals. Study in general: The plates for each donor numbered three CD4 naive, three CD4 memory, two CD8 naive and one CD8 memory. Study-level results: Generation probabilities were higher for clonotypes shared across all four sorted-subset donors than for unshared ones.

Donors, healthy HIV-negative adults, lacked recent acute infections or vaccinations. Splitting the CD4+ cells yielded a CD45RA+ naive subset and a CD45RA-negative memory subset. Here immunoSEQ multiplex PCR was the method, and the copy in TCRdb shows in-frame clones only, minus some. In the table there are over a million clones, approximately 72% of which are singletons. Of note for this clone: Its target is not known.

Germline V gene sequence: CDR1 LNHDA, CDR2 SQIVND (reference sequence). This CDR3 has 14 residues. V was clipped by 7 bases and J by 0 bases, with 10 bases between them. The receptor was isolated from a man aged 18-30 years in good health. Input material: memory CD4+ T cells sorted from blood. As for subset: CD45RA-negative fraction. The chain links TRBV19 to TRBJ2-1; D not resolved. The CDR3 coding sequence is TGTGCCAGTATGGGGTCCAGCTCCTACAATGAGCAGTTCTTC. Encoded protein: CASMGSSSYNEQFF. The entire variable domain, with the rest obtained from reference TRBV19 and TRBJ2-1, is as follows: DGGITQSPKYLFRKEGQNVTLSCEQNLNHDAMYWYRQDPGQGLRLIYYSQIVNDFQKGDIAEGYSVSREKKESFPLTVTSAQKNPTAFYLCASMGSSSYNEQFFGPGTRLTVL.